What follows is one T cell receptor (beta chain) and its context. The protocol was immunoSEQ multiplex PCR, while the TCRdb copy is restricted to in-frame clones and leaves out a portion. The sample holds around 580,000 clones, 95% to 98% seen once. This entry comes from a study of shared clonotypes between healthy human individuals. Study context: Each donor contributed plates that comprised three CD4 naive, three CD4 memory, two CD8 naive and one CD8 memory.

The CDR3 length is 15 residues. The V gene's germline CDR1 is MDHEN and CDR2 SYDVKM. V shed 5 bases, J shed 6 bases, and the junction held 8 bases outside the gene matches. CD45RO-negative, CCR7-positively selected cells formed the naive CD8 fraction, excluding terminally differentiated effector memory CD45RA+ cells. Material: naive CD8+ T cells sorted from blood. The sequence was obtained from a man between 25 and 39 years old in good health. This chain connects TRBV28 to TRBJ1-2; 11 bases are shared with TRBD1. CDR3 loop: CASSPWTGGIHGYTF. The CDR3 DNA reads as TGTGCCAGCAGTCCCTGGACAGGGGGCATCCATGGCTACACCTTC.